The 5 T cell receptor beta chains given below trace back to one sample, sequenced in a study of CD8+ T cells in alopecia areata. The sequencing template was cDNA reverse transcribed from extracted RNA. Method: immunoSEQ multiplex PCR; TCRdb's copy keeps in-frame clones and lacks some. This table holds around 34,000 clones, approximately 58% found once. What was sequenced was NKG2D-high CD8+ T cells sorted from blood. These receptors were obtained from a human donor with alopecia areata.

This clone was seen more than once but under ten times. The rearrangement joins TRBV6-5 to TRBJ2-1; weak D call: TRBD2 (7 bases). The CDR3 runs to 15 residues. Trimming stripped 0 bases from V and 3 bases from J, with 9 bases between. CDR1 and CDR2 from the germline V gene are MNHEY and SVGAGI. The CDR3 loop reads CASSYSGGHYNEQFF. The CDR3 nucleotides are TGTGCCAGCAGTTACTCGGGGGGGCACTACAATGAGCAGTTCTTC.

Only a few counts were recorded for this clone. This chain connects TRBV7-9 to TRBJ2-1, with TRBD1 matching 8 bases. V lost 2 bases and J lost 15; bases outside the gene matches: 3. This CDR3 is 11 amino acids long. Germline assignment: CDR1 SEHNR and CDR2 FQNEAQ (reference sequence). CDR3 amino acids: CASSLSRGPFF. CDR3 sequence (DNA): TGTGCCAGCAGCTTATCCAGGGGGCCGTTCTTC.

The chain couples TRBV7-9 to TRBJ1-2; D is possibly TRBD1 (6 bases). Germline loops: CDR1 SEHNR, CDR2 FQNEAQ (reference sequence). The CDR3 extends over 13 amino acids. V lost 5 bases to trimming and J lost 4 bases, with 11 bases between them. The CDR3 reads CASSLTGLYGYTF. The CDR3 DNA reads as TGTGCCAGCAGCCTTACAGGGCTCTATGGCTACACCTTC.

The rearrangement links TRBV15 to TRBJ2-3; tentatively, D is TRBD2 (6 bases). This CDR3 spans 15 amino acids. Germline V gene data show CDR1 as LNHNV and CDR2 as YYDKDF (reference sequence). The V and J ends lost 1 base and 5 bases respectively, with 13 bases between them. The DNA of the CDR3 is TGTGCCACCAGCAGAGCTGGATGGGGGGTAGATACGCAGTATTTT. Its protein is CATSRAGWGVDTQYF.

CDR3 nucleotide sequence: TGTGCCAGCAGCCCAGGCGTTCTAGCGGGGTCAGAGACCCAGTACTTC. Its protein is CASSPGVLAGSETQYF. The J gene is TRBJ2-5, the V gene TRBV9; 9 positions agree with TRBD2. With V trimmed by 4 bases and J by 4 bases, 11 bases remained unmatched. CDR3 size: 16 residues. Germline CDR1 SGDLS, CDR2 YYNGEE.